This TCR beta chain emerged from a study of CD8+CD57+ T cells in acquired aplastic anemia. Study-wide context: The sorted CD4+ and CD8+ cells yielded an average about 3.5 ug of DNA.

The study profiled TCR beta VDJ and CDR3 using genomic DNA as template. TCRdb ran MiXCR on the reads and lists one entry per CDR3 protein. Among approximately 190,000 distinct CDR3 sequences listed, more than 45% were seen once. Points from the study as a whole: Patients and controls shared over 25 CD8+ CDR3 sequences, highly expressed in patients. CD8+ Simpson's diversity in patients was not significantly different from that in controls.

This CDR3 has 15 amino acids. Trimming shortened V by 1 base and J by 1 base, and 8 bases separated the two germline ends. The V gene's germline CDR1 is SGDLS and CDR2 YYNGEE. By flow cytometry, patients selected for sequencing had shown an expansion of CD8+CD57+ cells. Each patient carried a diagnosis of severe acquired aplastic anemia. Many counts were recorded for this clonotype. Its target is not known. Sequenced sample: sorted CD4+, CD8+, or CD8+CD57+ T cells (not recorded which) from PBMCs. The chain recombines TRBV9 with TRBJ2-2; D perhaps matches TRBD2 (6 bases). This TCR was sampled from a human donor with aplastic anemia. CDR3 sequence: CASSVSGRNTGELFF. CDR3 coding DNA: TGTGCCAGCAGCGTATCCGGGAGGAACACCGGGGAGCTGTTTTTT.